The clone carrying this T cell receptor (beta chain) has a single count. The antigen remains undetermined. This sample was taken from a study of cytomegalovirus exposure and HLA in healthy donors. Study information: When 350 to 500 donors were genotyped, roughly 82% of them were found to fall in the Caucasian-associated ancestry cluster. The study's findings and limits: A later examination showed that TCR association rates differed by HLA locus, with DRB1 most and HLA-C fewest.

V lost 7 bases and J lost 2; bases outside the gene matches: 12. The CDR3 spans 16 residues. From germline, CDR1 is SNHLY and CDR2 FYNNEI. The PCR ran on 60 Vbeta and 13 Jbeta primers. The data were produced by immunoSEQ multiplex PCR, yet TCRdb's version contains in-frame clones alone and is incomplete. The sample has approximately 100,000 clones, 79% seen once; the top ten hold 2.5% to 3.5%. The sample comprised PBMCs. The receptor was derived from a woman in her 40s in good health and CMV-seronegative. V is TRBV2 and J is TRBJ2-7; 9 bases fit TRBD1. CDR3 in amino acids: CASNAPPGQGTYEQYF. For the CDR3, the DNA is TGTGCCAGCAACGCCCCTCCGGGACAGGGAACCTACGAGCAGTACTTC.